The present TCR beta chain was sequenced within a study of OX40 agonist ivuxolimab in advanced cancers. Study-wide results and limits: Partial responders treated at 0.1-3.0 mg/kg exhibited clonal expansion among the lowest measured.

Anyone with autoimmune disease history or systemic immunosuppression was excluded. This clone has a single count. What it binds is not known. TCRdb's copy holds only in-frame clones and misses some; the assay was immunoSEQ multiplex PCR. Among tens of thousands of clones, approximately 88% were seen once, and the ten largest hold around 4.3%. The CDR3 has 12 amino acids. CDR1 is MNHEY, CDR2 SVGAGI, per germline. Trimming shortened V by 4 bases and J by 4 bases, and 7 bases separated the two germline ends. The gene calls are TRBV6-5 and TRBJ2-5; D is possibly TRBD1 or TRBD2 (5 bases each). This sample comprised CD4+ or CD8+ T cells sorted from blood, obtained in a trial of the OX40 agonist ivuxolimab. The sequence was collected from an adult with an advanced solid tumor such as melanoma, head and neck, liver or kidney cancer. The CDR3 nucleotides are TGTGCCAGCAGTTGGGGGAGAGAGACCCAGTACTTC. It yields the protein CASSWGRETQYF.